One sample yielded the 10 T cell receptor beta chains listed below, sequenced in a study of cytomegalovirus exposure and HLA in healthy donors. Primers: 60 Vbeta forward and 13 Jbeta reverse. The assay was immunoSEQ multiplex PCR, and TCRdb's table has in-frame clones only and misses some. This table holds 110,000 or so clones, approximately 67% found once. Sequenced sample: PBMCs. The receptors here all came from a man younger than 30 in good health and CMV-seropositive.

The chain employs TRBV7-2 and TRBJ1-6, with D perhaps matching TRBD1 (5 bases). The CDR3 runs to 15 residues. The V end lost 1 base, the J end lost 10 bases, and 14 bases lay between the germline ends. Germline-derived CDR1 and CDR2 are SGHTA and FQGNSA. The chain's CDR3 is CASSLGGGRNSPLHF. The CDR3 DNA reads as TGTGCCAGCAGCTTAGGGGGGGGGAGGAACTCACCCCTCCACTTT.

The chain carries TRBV11-2 and TRBJ2-1; 9 bases match TRBD1. The CDR3 spans 17 residues. V gave up 0 bases and J gave up 10 bases; unmatched junction bases: 13. Germline V gene sequence: CDR1 SGHAT, CDR2 FQNNGV. The CDR3 is CASSLDRGVAGTGEQFF. In DNA, the CDR3 is TGTGCCAGCAGCTTAGATCGGGGGGTGGCGGGGACAGGGGAGCAGTTCTTC.

The chain uses TRBV19 and TRBJ1-2, with D maybe TRBD1 (5 bases). V gave up 0 bases and J gave up 6 bases, with 17 bases separating them. The CDR3 runs to 16 residues. CDR1 and CDR2 (germline): LNHDA, SQIVND (reference sequence). CDR3 DNA: TGTGCCAGTAGTATAGAGGACCATAAACGGGGGAATGGCTACACCTTC. Protein: CASSIEDHKRGNGYTF. The variable domain in full, completed from reference TRBV19 and TRBJ1-2, reads DGGITQSPKYLFRKEGQNVTLSCEQNLNHDAMYWYRQDPGQGLRLIYYSQIVNDFQKGDIAEGYSVSREKKESFPLTVTSAQKNPTAFYLCASSIEDHKRGNGYTFGSGTRLTVV.

This chain links TRBV29-1 with TRBJ2-7; weak D call: TRBD2 (5 bases). V was shortened by 0 bases and J by 3 bases, with 18 bases between the two germline ends. In germline, CDR1 is SQVTM, CDR2 ANQGSEA. The CDR3 covers 16 residues. CDR3 bases: TGCAGCGTTGAAGATGGAATCGGTGAGGGAAACTACGAGCAGTACTTC. This codes for CSVEDGIGEGNYEQYF.

This chain links TRBV5-1 with TRBJ1-4; D ambiguous. From germline, CDR1 is SGHRS and CDR2 YFSETQ. The CDR3 length is 16 residues. V dropped 4 bases and J dropped 0 bases, with 13 bases sitting between them. CDR3 DNA sequence: TGCGCCAGCAGCCTGACACCGCCCACAACTAATGAAAAACTGTTTTTT. It yields the protein CASSLTPPTTNEKLFF.

V gene TRBV18 combines with J gene TRBJ1-5; a possible D gene is TRBD1 (5 bases). This CDR3 is built from 17 residues. The germline V gene encodes CDR1 KGHSH and CDR2 LQKENI. V lost 5 bases, J lost 1 base, and 18 bases lay in between. CDR3 amino acids: CASSNRRGGESNQPQHF. The CDR3 DNA is TGTGCCAGCTCAAACCGTAGGGGAGGGGAAAGCAATCAGCCCCAGCATTTT. Based on the CDR3 plus reference TRBV18 and TRBJ1-5, the full variable domain is NAGVMQNPRHLVRRRGQEARLRCSPMKGHSHVYWYRQLPEEGLKFMVYLQKENIIDESGMPKERFSAEFPKEGPSILRIQQVVRGDSAAYFCASSNRRGGESNQPQHFGDGTRLSIL.

The rearrangement joins TRBV4-1 to TRBJ1-1, with a tentative D call TRBD1 (5 bases). V was pared by 1 base and J by 4 bases, with 13 bases between. This CDR3 region has 15 residues. The germline V gene has CDR1 MGHRA and CDR2 YSYEKL. CDR3 sequence (DNA): TGCGCCAGCAGCCAAGCCGGAGACGGGGGCACTGAAGCTTTCTTT. Protein sequence: CASSQAGDGGTEAFF.

J is TRBJ1-1 and V is TRBV7-9; D unclear. The germline V gene has CDR1 SEHNR and CDR2 FQNEAQ (reference sequence). V was trimmed by 3 bases and J by 1 base, leaving 9 bases between them. CDR3 length: 14 amino acids. The CDR3 spells CASSFYARNTEAFF. The CDR3 bases are TGTGCCAGCAGCTTCTATGCTCGGAACACTGAAGCTTTCTTT.

The chain recombines TRBV5-1 with TRBJ2-5; possible D gene TRBD2, 5 bases. This CDR3 spans 15 amino acids. V gave up 0 bases and J gave up 4 bases, with 13 bases separating them. Germline CDR1 is SGHRS and CDR2 is YFSETQ. The CDR3 region has the DNA TGCGCCAGCAGCTTGGCCTGGGGTCGGGGAGAGACCCAGTACTTC. Its protein is CASSLAWGRGETQYF.

This clone was found a few times. The chain couples TRBV29-1 to TRBJ2-5; D unresolved. Between the trimmed V and J ends, which lost 5 bases and 2 bases, there was a span of 15 bases. The CDR3 contains 14 residues. Germline V CDR1 and CDR2: SQVTM, ANQGSEA. CDR3 nucleotides: TGCAGCGTTCTCGGAGACGTGTGGCAAGAGACCCAGTACTTC. It is translated as CSVLGDVWQETQYF. Supplemented by reference TRBV29-1 and TRBJ2-5, the full variable domain reads SAVISQKPSRDICQRGTSLTIQCQVDSQVTMMFWYRQQPGQSLTLIATANQGSEATYESGFVIDKFPISRPNLTFSTLTVSNMSPEDSSIYLCSVLGDVWQETQYFGPGTRLLVL.